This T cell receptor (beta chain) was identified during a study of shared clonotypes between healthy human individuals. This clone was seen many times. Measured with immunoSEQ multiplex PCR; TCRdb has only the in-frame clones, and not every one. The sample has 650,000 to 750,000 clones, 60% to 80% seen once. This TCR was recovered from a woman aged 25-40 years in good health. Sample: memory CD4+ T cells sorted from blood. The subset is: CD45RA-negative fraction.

The CDR3 region is CASRSGLPSGNTIYF. The DNA of the CDR3 is TGTGCCAGCAGATCAGGGCTCCCCTCTGGAAACACCATATATTTT. V is TRBV28 and J is TRBJ1-3, with a possible D match to TRBD1 (5 bases). Germline CDR1 MDHEN, CDR2 SYDVKM. The CDR3 is 15 amino acids. Trimming left V 6 bases short and J 0 bases short, with 12 bases between.